This record covers a single T cell receptor beta chain. Its target is not known. Since all of the isolated RNA was reverse transcribed, expressed TCRB transcripts were what got sequenced. The table came from immunoSEQ multiplex PCR; TCRdb's copy has only in-frame clones and leaves some out. The repertoire holds about 240,000 clones, approximately 13% seen once, with 0.015% to 0.02% in the top ten. This sample was included in a study of beta chain features in type 1 diabetes. Findings of the study overall: There was a moderate but significant shortening of TCRB CDR3s in all four CD4+ subsets of Type 1 diabetes patients.

The CDR3 is made up of 15 amino acids. Germline assignment: CDR1 SQVTM and CDR2 ANQGSEA. Unmatched junction bases numbered 5, after V lost 4 bases and J lost 0 bases. The sample comprised naive CD4+ T cells from blood. The clonotype was recovered from a man aged 30-40 years with type 1 diabetes. The chain combines TRBV29-1 with TRBJ2-3; 9 nucleotides agree with TRBD2. The CDR3 DNA is TGCAGCGTTGTGGCTAGCGGGGTTAGCACAGATACGCAGTATTTT. It codes for CSVVASGVSTDTQYF.